The T cell receptor (beta chain) described here comes from a study of T-cell memory formation after mild COVID-19 (dated by TCRdb to the early 2020s). In the study overall: Most TCR sequence clusters were specific to one of the two donors. The cohort comprised two young, previously healthy adult volunteers, one female and one male. In two donors, T-cell clones that expanded and contracted after mild COVID-19 were followed by sequencing TCRalpha and TCRbeta repertoires longitudinally. What the work shows at the level of the full study, not this receptor alone: Some responding clones were found in pre-infection memory, which suggests that pre-existing cross-reactive memory T cells took part in the SARS-CoV-2 response. SARS-CoV-2 specificity of the second-wave clones peaking on day 37 was not confirmed. Clones that contracted from day 15 to 85 showed balanced CD4/CD8 phenotypes, whereas a second wave of clones that expanded from day 15 to 37 leaned towards CD4+. Only a couple of mild cases were covered by the study, and larger cohorts that include severe cases with pre-infection samples were considered necessary. Contracting CD4+ clones were located mainly in the CM and EM memory subsets, whereas CD8+ clones were found to be enriched in EMRA.

TCRdb shows the sequencer as Illumina NovaSeq 6000. cDNA libraries for TCRalpha and TCRbeta were prepared by 5'RACE using constant-segment primers, with sample barcodes and unique molecular identifiers added. RNA was extracted from every sample with Trizol reagent. Libraries were amplified in two PCR steps, with a second sample barcode and Illumina TruSeq adapters added in the second step. The libraries were sequenced on an Illumina NovaSeq using 2 x 150 bp paired-end reads. The paper's data handling went like this. Demultiplexing of reads and collapsing into UMI-guided consensus sequences were performed with migec v1.2.7. Using mixcr v2.1.11, UMI consensuses were aligned to TRA and TRB V and J templates and then assembled into clonotypes. Expanded or contracted clonotypes were those called significant by both edgeR and NoisET, with noise models trained on biological replicates. For edgeR calls, the thresholds were a false discovery rate-adjusted p below 0.01 and a log2 fold-change of 1. As an exploratory analysis of dynamics, max-normalized trajectories of the 1000 most abundant clonotypes were examined with PCA combined with hierarchical clustering. Each responding clone was given a CD4 or CD8 phenotype based on the CD4+ and CD8+ repertoires, which had been sequenced separately. TCRdb redid the processing of the public reads, applying fastp at Q25 and MiXCR, and retained in-frame beta chains. Rows with one shared CDR3 protein collapse into an entry with the most common genes and DNA. The V and J calls shown here were made by TCRdb, not taken from the authors' results. The sample profile shows 430,000 or so distinct CDR3 sequences; around a quarter of them were found once. Around 13% of the sample goes to the ten largest clones.

Ficoll-Paque density gradient centrifugation was used to isolate PBMCs. In its sample, this clonotype was seen a few times. There is no known antigen for this receptor. No base quality information exists; no much larger clone differs at one position. Trimming accounts for 0 bases at V and 5 bases at J, while the number of junction bases matched to no gene is 6. From cysteine to phenylalanine, the CDR3 is 16 amino acids long. Kept here is only the CDR3 DNA, which spans 48 bases and is read in frame from base 1. The germline V gene (reference sequence) yields SEHNR for CDR1 and FQNEAQ for CDR2. The rearrangement combines TRBV7-9 with TRBJ2-5; 10 middle bases align to TRBD2. The sequence was obtained from an adult woman who had mild COVID-19 (a few samples of this study predate the infection). The sample titles of this study are shuffled in the database, so cell type and time point are left out; the donor was told from shared clones. Sequenced: PBMCs or a T cell subset sorted from them (not recorded which). The nucleotides read TGTGCCAGCAGCTTAGCGTTTTCAGCGGGAGGGGAGACCCAGTACTTC. Translation gives CASSLAFSAGGETQYF.